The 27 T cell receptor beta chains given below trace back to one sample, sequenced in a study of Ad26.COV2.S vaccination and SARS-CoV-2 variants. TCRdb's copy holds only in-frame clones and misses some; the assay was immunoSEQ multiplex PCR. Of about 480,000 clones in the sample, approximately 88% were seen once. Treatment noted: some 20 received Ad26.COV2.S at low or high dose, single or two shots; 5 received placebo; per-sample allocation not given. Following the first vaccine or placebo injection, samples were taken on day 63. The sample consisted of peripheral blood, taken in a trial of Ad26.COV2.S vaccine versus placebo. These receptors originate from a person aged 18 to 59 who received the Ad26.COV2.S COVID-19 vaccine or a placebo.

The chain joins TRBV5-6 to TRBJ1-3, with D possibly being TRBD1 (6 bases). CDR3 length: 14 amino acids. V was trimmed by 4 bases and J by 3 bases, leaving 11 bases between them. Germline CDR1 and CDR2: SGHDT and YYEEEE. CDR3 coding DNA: TGTGCCAGCAGCCCTTACAGGGTTGGAAACACCATATATTTT. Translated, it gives CASSPYRVGNTIYF.

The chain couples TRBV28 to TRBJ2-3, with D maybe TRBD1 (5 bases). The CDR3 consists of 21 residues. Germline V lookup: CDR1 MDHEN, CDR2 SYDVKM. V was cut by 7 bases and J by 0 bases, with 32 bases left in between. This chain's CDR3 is CASTIYRPSTLQVSSTDTQYF. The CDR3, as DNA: TGTGCCAGCACCATTTACCGCCCCAGCACGTTACAGGTATCTAGCACAGATACGCAGTATTTT.

DNA for the CDR3: TGTGCCAGCAGCCTTCCCCGGGGCACAGATACGCAGTATTTT. Translated: CASSLPRGTDTQYF. This chain joins TRBV14 and TRBJ2-3; no firm D call. The CDR3 is 14 residues long. Germline CDR1 and CDR2: SGHDN and FVKESK. V shed 4 bases and J shed 1 base, with 9 bases lying between them.

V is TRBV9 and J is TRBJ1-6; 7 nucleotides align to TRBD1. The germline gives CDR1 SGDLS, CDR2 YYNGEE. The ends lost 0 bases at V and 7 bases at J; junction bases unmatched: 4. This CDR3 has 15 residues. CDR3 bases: TGTGCCAGCAGCGTAGTTGGGACAGTCAATTCACCCCTCCACTTT. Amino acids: CASSVVGTVNSPLHF.

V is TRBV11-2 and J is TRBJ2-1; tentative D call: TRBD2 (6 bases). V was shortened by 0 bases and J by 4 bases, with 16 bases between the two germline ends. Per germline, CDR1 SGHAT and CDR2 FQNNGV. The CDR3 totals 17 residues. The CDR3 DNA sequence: TGTGCCAGCAGCTTAGATTGGAGGGGTACAGGATACAATGAGCAGTTCTTC. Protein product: CASSLDWRGTGYNEQFF.

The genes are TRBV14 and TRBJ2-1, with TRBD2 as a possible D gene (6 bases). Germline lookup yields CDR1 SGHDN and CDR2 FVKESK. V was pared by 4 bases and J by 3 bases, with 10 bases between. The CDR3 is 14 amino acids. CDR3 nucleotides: TGTGCCAGCAGCCGCCAGACTAGCTACAATGAGCAGTTCTTC. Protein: CASSRQTSYNEQFF.

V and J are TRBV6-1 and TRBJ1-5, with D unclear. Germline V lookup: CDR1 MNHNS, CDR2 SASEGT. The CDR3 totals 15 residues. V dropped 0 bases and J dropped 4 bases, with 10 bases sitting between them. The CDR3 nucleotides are TGTGCCAGCAGTGAAGCATTCTGGGATAATCAGCCCCAGCATTTT. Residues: CASSEAFWDNQPQHF.

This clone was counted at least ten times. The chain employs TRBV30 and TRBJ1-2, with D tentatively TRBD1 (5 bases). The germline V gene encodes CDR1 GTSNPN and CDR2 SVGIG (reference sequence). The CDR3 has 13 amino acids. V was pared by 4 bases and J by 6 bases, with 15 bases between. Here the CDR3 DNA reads TGTGCCTGGATTATGGGACTTGGGGATGGCTACACCTTC. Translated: CAWIMGLGDGYTF.

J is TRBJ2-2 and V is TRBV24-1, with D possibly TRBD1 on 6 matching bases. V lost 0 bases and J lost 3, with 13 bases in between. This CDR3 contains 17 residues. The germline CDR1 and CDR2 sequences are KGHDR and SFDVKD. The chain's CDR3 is CATSDLGTSHYTGELFF. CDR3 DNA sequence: TGTGCCACCAGTGATTTGGGGACAAGCCATTACACCGGGGAGCTGTTTTTT.

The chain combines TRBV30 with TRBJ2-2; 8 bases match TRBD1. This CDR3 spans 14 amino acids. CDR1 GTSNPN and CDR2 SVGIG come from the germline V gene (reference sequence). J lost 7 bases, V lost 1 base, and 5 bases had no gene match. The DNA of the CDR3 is TGTGCCTGGAGTGCGACAGGGGTTGGCGGGGAGCTGTTTTTT. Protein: CAWSATGVGGELFF.

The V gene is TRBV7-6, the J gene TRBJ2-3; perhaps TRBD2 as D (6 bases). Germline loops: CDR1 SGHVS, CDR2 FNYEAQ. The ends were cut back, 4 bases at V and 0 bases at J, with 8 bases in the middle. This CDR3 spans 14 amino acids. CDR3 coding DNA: TGTGCCAGCAGCTCAAGCGGGAGCACAGATACGCAGTATTTT. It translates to CASSSSGSTDTQYF.

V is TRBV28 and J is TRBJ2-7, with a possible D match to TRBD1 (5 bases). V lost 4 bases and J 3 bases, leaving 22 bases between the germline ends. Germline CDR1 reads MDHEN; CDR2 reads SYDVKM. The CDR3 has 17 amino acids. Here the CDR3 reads CASSSNRQVIPRYEQYF. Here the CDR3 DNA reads TGTGCCAGCAGTTCCAACAGGCAGGTTATCCCCCGCTACGAGCAGTACTTC. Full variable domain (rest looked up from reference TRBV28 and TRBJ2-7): DVKVTQSSRYLVKRTGEKVFLECVQDMDHENMFWYRQDPGLGLRLIYFSYDVKMKEKGDIPEGYSVSREKKERFSLILESASTNQTSMYLCASSSNRQVIPRYEQYFGPGTRLTVT.

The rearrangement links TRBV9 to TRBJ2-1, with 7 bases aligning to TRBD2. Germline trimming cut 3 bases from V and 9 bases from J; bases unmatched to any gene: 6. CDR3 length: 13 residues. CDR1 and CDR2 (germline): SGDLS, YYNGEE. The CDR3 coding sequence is TGTGCCAGCAGCGCCGGACTAGTGAGTGAGCAGTTCTTC. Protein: CASSAGLVSEQFF. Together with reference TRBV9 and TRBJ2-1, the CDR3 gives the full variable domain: DSGVTQTPKHLITATGQRVTLRCSPRSGDLSVYWYQQSLDQGLQFLIQYYNGEERAKGNILERFSAQQFPDLHSELNLSSLELGDSALYFCASSAGLVSEQFFGPGTRLTVL.

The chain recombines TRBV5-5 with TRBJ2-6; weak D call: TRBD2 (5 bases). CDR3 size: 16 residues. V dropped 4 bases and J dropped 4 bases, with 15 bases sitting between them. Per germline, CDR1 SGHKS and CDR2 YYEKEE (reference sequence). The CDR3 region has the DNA TGTGCCAGCAGCCCGTCGGGGTCACCCGGGGCCAACGTCCTGACTTTC. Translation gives CASSPSGSPGANVLTF.

CDR3 sequence reads: CASSNRDSYTGELFF. DNA of the CDR3: TGTGCCAGCAGTAACCGGGACTCTTACACCGGGGAGCTGTTTTTT. The rearrangement links TRBV6-2 or TRBV6-3 to TRBJ2-2, with D maybe TRBD2 (6 bases). The ends were cut back, 5 bases at V and 3 bases at J, with 13 bases in the middle. The CDR3 loop spans 15 amino acids. CDR1 is MNHEY and CDR2 is SVGEGT in the germline V gene.

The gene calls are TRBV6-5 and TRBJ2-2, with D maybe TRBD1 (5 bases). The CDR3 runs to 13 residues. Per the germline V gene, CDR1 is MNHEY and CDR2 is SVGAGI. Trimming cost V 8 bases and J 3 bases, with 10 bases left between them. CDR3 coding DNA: TGTGCCAGCCAGGGCGGTCACACCGGGGAGCTGTTTTTT. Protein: CASQGGHTGELFF.

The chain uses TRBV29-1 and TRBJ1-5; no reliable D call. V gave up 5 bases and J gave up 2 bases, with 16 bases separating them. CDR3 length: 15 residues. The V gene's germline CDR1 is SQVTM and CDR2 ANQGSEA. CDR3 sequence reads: CSVKGAGSGNQPQHF. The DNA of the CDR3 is TGCAGCGTTAAGGGAGCCGGGAGCGGCAATCAGCCCCAGCATTTT. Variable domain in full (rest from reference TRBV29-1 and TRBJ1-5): SAVISQKPSRDICQRGTSLTIQCQVDSQVTMMFWYRQQPGQSLTLIATANQGSEATYESGFVIDKFPISRPNLTFSTLTVSNMSPEDSSIYLCSVKGAGSGNQPQHFGDGTRLSIL.

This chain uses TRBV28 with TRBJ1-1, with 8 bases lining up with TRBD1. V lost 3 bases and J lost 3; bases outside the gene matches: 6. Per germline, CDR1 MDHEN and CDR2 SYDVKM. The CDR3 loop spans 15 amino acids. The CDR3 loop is CASSFGTGLYTEAFF. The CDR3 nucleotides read TGTGCCAGCAGTTTCGGGACAGGCCTATACACTGAAGCTTTCTTT.

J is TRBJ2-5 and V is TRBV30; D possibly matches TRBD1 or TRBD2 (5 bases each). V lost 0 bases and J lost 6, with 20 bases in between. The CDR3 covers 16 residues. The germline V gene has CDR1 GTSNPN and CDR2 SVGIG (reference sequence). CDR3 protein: CAWSVHAFGAAKTQYF. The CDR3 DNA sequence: TGTGCCTGGAGTGTTCATGCGTTCGGGGCTGCAAAGACCCAGTACTTC.

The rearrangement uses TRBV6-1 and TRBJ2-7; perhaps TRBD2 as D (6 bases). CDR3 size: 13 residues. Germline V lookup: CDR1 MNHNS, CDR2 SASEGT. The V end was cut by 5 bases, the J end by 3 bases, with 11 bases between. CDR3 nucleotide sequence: TGTGCCAGCAGTTCCGTAGCGGTCTACGAGCAGTACTTC. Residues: CASSSVAVYEQYF.

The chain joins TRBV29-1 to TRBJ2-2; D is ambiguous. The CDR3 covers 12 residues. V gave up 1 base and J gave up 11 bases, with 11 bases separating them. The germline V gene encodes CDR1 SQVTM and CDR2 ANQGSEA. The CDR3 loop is CSVEGTHGELFF. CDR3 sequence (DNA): TGCAGCGTTGAAGGCACGCATGGCGAGCTGTTTTTT.

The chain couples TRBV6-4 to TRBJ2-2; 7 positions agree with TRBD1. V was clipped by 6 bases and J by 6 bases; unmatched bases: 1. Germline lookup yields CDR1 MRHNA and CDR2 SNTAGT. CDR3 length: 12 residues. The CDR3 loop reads CASRDRAGELFF. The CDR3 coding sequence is TGTGCCAGCAGAGACAGGGCCGGGGAGCTGTTTTTT.

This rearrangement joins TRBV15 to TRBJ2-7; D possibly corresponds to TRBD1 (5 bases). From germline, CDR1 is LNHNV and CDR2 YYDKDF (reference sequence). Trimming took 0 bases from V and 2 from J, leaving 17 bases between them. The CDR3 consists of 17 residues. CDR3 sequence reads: CATSRDRPQGAPYEQYF. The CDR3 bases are TGTGCCACCAGCAGAGATAGGCCCCAGGGTGCCCCCTACGAGCAGTACTTC.

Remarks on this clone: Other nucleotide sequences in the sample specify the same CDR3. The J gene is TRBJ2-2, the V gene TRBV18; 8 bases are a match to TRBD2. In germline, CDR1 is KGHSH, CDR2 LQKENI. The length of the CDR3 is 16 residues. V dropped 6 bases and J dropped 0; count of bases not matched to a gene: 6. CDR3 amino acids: CASSPTSGANTGELFF. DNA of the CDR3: TGTGCCAGCTCTCCCACTAGCGGAGCGAACACCGGGGAGCTGTTTTTT.

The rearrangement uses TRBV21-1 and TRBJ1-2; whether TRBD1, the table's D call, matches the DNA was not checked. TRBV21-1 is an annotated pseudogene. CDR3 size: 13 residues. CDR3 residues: CASSKVAAGDYTF. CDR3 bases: TGTGCCAGCAGCAAAGTCGCGGCAGGGGACTACACCTTC.

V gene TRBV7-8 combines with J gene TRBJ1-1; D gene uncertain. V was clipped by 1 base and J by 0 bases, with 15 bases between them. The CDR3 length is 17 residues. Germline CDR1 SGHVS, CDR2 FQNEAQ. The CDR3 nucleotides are TGTGCCAGCAGCTTAGGGGCCATGTGGGGATTGAACACTGAAGCTTTCTTT. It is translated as CASSLGAMWGLNTEAFF.

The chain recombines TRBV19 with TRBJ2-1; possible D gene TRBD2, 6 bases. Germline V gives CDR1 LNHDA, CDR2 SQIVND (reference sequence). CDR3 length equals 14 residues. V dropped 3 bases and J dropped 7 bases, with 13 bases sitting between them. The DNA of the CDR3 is TGTGCCAGTAGTATCGGAGGGAGCCGGAATGAGCAGTTCTTC. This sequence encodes CASSIGGSRNEQFF.